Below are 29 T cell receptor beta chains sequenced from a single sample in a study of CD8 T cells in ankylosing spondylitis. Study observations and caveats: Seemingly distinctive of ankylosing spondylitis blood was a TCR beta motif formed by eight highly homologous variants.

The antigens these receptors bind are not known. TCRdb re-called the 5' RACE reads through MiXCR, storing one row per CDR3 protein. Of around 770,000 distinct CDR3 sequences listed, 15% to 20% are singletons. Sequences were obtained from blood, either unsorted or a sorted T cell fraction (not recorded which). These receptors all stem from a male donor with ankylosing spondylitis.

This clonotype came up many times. In DNA, the CDR3 is TGCGCCAGCAGCCCTAGCGGTTCAGATACGCAGTATTTT. This codes for CASSPSGSDTQYF. The V and J genes are TRBV5-1 and TRBJ2-3; the match to TRBD2 covers 7 bases. This CDR3 is 13 amino acids long. Trimming cost V 4 bases and J 4 bases; bases outside gene matches: 3. The germline gives CDR1 SGHRS, CDR2 YFSETQ.

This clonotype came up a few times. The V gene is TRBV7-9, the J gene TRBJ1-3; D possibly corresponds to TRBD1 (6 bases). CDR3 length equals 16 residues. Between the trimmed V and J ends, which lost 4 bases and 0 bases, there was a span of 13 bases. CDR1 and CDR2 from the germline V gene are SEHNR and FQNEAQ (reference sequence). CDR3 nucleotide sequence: TGTGCCAGCAGCTCAAACAGGGCCTACTCTGGAAACACCATATATTTT. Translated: CASSSNRAYSGNTIYF.

The CDR3 spells CSAREAAEAFF. The DNA of the CDR3 is TGCAGTGCTAGAGAGGCGGCTGAAGCTTTCTTT. This chain joins TRBV20-1 and TRBJ1-1; D not resolved. In germline, CDR1 is DFQATT, CDR2 SNEGSKA (reference sequence). CDR3 size: 11 residues. V lost 0 bases and J lost 6, with 5 bases in between.

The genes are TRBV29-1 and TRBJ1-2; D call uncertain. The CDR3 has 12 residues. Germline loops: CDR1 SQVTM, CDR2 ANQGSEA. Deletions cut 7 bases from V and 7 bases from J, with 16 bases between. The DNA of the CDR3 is TGCAGCGCTCCGTCTAGGGTGGGTGGCTACACCTTC. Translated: CSAPSRVGGYTF. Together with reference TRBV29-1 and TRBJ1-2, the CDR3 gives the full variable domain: SAVISQKPSRDICQRGTSLTIQCQVDSQVTMMFWYRQQPGQSLTLIATANQGSEATYESGFVIDKFPISRPNLTFSTLTVSNMSPEDSSIYLCSAPSRVGGYTFGSGTRLTVV.

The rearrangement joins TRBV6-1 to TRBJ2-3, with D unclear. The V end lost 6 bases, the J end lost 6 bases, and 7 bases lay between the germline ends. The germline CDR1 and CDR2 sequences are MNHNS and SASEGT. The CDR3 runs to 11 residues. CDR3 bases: TGTGCCAGCAGCGTCAAGGATACGCAGTATTTT. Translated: CASSVKDTQYF.

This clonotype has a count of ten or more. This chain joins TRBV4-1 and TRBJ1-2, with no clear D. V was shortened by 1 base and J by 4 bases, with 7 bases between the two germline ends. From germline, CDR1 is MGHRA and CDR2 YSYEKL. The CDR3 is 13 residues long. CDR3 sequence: CASSQAYSYGYTF. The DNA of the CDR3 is TGCGCCAGCAGCCAAGCCTACAGCTATGGCTACACCTTC.

This chain's CDR3 is CASSQMDSYFFYGYTF. The CDR3 bases are TGCGCCAGCAGCCAAATGGACAGTTACTTCTTCTATGGCTACACCTTC. The chain combines TRBV4-3 with TRBJ1-2, with D perhaps matching TRBD1 (6 bases). The CDR3 spans 16 residues. Trimming took off 2 bases at V and 4 bases at J, with 17 bases between the two ends. The germline V gene has CDR1 LGHNA and CDR2 YSLEER.

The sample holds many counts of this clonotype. The CDR3 sequence is CASSPTTGWSSYEQYF. In DNA form, the CDR3 reads TGTGCCAGCAGTCCAACGACAGGCTGGAGCTCCTACGAGCAGTACTTC. The chain couples TRBV12-3 or TRBV12-4 to TRBJ2-7, with D possibly TRBD1 on 6 matching bases. The V gene lost 5 bases and the J gene lost 0 bases, with 17 bases spanning the gap. There are 16 residues in the CDR3.

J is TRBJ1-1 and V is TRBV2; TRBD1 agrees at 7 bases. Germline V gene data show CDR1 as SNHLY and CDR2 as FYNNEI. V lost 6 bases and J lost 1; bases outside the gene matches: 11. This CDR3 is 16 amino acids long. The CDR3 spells CASSARGTARNTEAFF. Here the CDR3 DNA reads TGTGCCAGCAGCGCGCGCGGGACAGCCCGGAACACTGAAGCTTTCTTT.

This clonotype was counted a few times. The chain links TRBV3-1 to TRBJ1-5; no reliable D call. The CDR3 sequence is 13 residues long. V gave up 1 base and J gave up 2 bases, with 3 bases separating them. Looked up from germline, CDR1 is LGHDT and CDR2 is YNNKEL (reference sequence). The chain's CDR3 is CASSQAGNQPQHF. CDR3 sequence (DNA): TGTGCCAGCAGCCAAGCGGGCAATCAGCCCCAGCATTTT.

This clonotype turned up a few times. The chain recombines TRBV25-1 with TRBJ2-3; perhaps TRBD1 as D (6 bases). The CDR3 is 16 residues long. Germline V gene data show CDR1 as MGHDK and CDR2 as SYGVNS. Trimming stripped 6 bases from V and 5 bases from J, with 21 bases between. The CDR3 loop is CASRADRFGSRDTQYF. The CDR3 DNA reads TGTGCCAGCAGAGCCGACAGGTTCGGGTCCCGAGATACGCAGTATTTT. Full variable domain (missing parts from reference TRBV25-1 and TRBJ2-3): EADIYQTPRYLVIGTGKKITLECSQTMGHDKMYWYQQDPGMELHLIHYSYGVNSTEKGDLSSESTVSRIRTEHFPLTLESARPSHTSQYLCASRADRFGSRDTQYFGPGTRLTVL.

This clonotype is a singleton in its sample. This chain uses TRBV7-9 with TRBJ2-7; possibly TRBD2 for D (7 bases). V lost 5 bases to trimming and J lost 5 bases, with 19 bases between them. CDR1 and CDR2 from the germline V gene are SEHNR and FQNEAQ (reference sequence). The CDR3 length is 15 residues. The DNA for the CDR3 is TGTGCCAGCAGCCGGATTAGGGGGGGTACGAACGAGCAGTACTTC. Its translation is CASSRIRGGTNEQYF.

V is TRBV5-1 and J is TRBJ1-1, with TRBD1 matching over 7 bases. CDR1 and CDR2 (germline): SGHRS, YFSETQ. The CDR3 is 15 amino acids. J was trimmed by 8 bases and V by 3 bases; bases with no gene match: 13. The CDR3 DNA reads TGCGCCAGCAGCTACACAGGGGTGGAGGGGACCGAAGCTTTCTTT. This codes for CASSYTGVEGTEAFF. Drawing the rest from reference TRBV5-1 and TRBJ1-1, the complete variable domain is KAGVTQTPRYLIKTRGQQVTLSCSPISGHRSVSWYQQTPGQGLQFLFEYFSETQRNKGNFPGRFSGRQFSNSRSEMNVSTLELGDSALYLCASSYTGVEGTEAFFGQGTRLTVV.

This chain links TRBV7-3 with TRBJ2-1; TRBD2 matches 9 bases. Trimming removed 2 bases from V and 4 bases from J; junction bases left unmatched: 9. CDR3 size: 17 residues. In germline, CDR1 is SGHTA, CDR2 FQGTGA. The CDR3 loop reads CASSLVGAGGIYNEQFF. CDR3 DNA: TGTGCCAGCAGCTTAGTGGGAGCGGGAGGAATATACAATGAGCAGTTCTTC.

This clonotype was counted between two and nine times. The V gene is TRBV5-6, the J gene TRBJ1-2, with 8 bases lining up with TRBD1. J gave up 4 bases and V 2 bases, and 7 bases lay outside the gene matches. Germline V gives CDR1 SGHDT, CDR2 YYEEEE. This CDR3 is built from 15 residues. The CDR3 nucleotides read TGTGCCAGCAGCTTTCCGGGACAGGAGATCTATGGCTACACCTTC. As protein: CASSFPGQEIYGYTF.

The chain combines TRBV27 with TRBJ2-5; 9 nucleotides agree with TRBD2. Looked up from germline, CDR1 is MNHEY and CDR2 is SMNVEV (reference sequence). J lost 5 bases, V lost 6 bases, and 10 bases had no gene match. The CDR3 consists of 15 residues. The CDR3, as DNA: TGTGCCAGCAGCCGTTCCCCCGGACTAGCGGAGACCCAGTACTTC. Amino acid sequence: CASSRSPGLAETQYF.

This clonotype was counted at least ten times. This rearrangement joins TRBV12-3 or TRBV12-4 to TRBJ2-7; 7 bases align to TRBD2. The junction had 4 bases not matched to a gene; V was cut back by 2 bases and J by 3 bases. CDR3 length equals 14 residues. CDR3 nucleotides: TGTGCCAGCAGTTTAATGCGGGAGAACTACGAGCAGTACTTC. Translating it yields CASSLMRENYEQYF.

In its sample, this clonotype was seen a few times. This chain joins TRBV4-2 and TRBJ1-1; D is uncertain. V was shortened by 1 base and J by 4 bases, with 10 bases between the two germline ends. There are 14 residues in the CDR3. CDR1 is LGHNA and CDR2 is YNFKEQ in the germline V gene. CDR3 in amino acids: CASSQGRSATEAFF. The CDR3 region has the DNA TGTGCCAGCAGCCAAGGGAGGTCGGCCACTGAAGCTTTCTTT.

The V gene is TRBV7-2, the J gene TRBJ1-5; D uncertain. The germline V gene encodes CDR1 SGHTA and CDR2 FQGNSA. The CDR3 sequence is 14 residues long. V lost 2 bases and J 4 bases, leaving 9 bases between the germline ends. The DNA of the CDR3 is TGTGCCAGCAGCTTATTGTTCGGAAATCAGCCCCAGCATTTT. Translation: CASSLLFGNQPQHF.

CDR3 nucleotide sequence: TGTGCCAGCAGCCCTCGGGGTTCACGAGACAGAGATACGCAGTATTTT. This codes for CASSPRGSRDRDTQYF. The chain recombines TRBV12-3 or TRBV12-4 with TRBJ2-3; D is possibly TRBD1 or TRBD2 (5 bases each). Trimming shortened V by 6 bases and J by 5 bases, and 21 bases separated the two germline ends. The CDR3 runs to 16 residues.

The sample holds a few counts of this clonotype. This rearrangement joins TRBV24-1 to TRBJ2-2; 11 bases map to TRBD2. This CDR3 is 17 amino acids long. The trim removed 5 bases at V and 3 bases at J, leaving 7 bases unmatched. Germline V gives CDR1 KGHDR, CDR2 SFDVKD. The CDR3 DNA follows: TGTGCCACCAGTGGTTCTAGCGGGGGGAAGTACACCGGGGAGCTGTTTTTT. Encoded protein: CATSGSSGGKYTGELFF.

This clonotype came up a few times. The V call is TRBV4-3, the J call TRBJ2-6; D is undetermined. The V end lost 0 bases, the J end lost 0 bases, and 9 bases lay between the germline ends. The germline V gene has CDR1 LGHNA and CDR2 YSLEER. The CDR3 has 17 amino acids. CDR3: CASSQELEVSGANVLTF. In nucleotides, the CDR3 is TGCGCCAGCAGCCAAGAATTGGAAGTCTCTGGGGCCAACGTCCTGACTTTC.

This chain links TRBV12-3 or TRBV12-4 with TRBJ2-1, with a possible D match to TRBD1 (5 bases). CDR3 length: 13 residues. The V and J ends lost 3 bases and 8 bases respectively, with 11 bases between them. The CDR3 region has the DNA TGTGCCAGCAGTTTGACACCCAGGGATGAGCAGTTCTTC. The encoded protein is CASSLTPRDEQFF.

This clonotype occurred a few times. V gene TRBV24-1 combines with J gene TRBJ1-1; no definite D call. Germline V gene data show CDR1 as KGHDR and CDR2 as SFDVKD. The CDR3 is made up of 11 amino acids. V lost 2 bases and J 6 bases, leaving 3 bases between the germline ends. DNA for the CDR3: TGTGCCACCAGTGATTCCGCTGAAGCTTTCTTT. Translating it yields CATSDSAEAFF.

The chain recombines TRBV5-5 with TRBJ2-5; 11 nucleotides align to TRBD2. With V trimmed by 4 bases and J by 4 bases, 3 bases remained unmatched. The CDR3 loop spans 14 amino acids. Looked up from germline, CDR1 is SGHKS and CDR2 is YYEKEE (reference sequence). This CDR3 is CASSGGTSGETQYF. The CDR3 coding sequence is TGTGCCAGCAGCGGGGGGACTAGCGGAGAGACCCAGTACTTC. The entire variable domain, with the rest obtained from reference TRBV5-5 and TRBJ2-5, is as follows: DAGVTQSPTHLIKTRGQQVTLRCSPISGHKSVSWYQQVLGQGPQFIFQYYEKEERGRGNFPDRFSARQFPNYSSELNVNALLLGDSALYLCASSGGTSGETQYFGPGTRLLVL.

CDR3: CASTLTSGGVNEQFF. The CDR3 DNA follows: TGTGCCAGCACCCTGACTAGCGGGGGGGTCAATGAGCAGTTCTTC. The rearrangement joins TRBV9 to TRBJ2-1; 14 bases fit TRBD2. Per the germline V gene, CDR1 is SGDLS and CDR2 is YYNGEE. The V gene end was trimmed by 6 bases and the J gene end by 6 bases; junction bases not matched to a gene: 5. This CDR3 contains 15 residues.

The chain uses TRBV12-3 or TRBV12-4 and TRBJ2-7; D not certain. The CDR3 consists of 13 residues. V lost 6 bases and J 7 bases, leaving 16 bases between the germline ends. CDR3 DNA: TGTGCCAGCAGCGAACCAAGTCCGCGAGAGCAGTACTTC. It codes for CASSEPSPREQYF.

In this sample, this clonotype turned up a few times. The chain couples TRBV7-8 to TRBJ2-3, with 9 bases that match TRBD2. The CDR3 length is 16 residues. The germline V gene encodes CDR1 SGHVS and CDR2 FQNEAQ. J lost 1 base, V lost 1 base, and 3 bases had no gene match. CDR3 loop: CASSLVGGGGTDTQYF. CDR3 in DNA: TGTGCCAGCAGCTTAGTGGGCGGGGGGGGCACAGATACGCAGTATTTT.

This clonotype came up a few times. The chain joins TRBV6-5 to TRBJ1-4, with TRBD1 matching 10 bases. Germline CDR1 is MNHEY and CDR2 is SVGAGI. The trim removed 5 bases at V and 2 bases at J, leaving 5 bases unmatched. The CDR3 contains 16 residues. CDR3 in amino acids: CASSTRQGATNEKLFF. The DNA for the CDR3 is TGTGCCAGCAGTACTCGACAGGGGGCGACTAATGAAAAACTGTTTTTT.